The 28 T cell receptor beta chains given below trace back to one sample, sequenced in a study of blood T cell repertoires in COVID-19. The protocol was immunoSEQ multiplex PCR, while the TCRdb copy is restricted to in-frame clones and leaves out a portion. The data show approximately 250,000 clones, less than 85% seen once. The specimen was peripheral blood. These receptor sequences come from a man in his sixties who had recovered from COVID-19.

This sequence joins TRBV5-4 and TRBJ2-1; D is possibly TRBD1 (7 bases). Germline V gene data show CDR1 as SGHNT and CDR2 as YYREEE (reference sequence). The CDR3 runs 15 residues. With 2 bases removed from V and 4 bases from J, the gap between germline ends came to 13 bases. The DNA of the CDR3 is TGTGCCAGCAGCTTTCAGCAGGGGGGTTACAATGAGCAGTTCTTC. Encoded protein: CASSFQQGGYNEQFF.

The chain combines TRBV5-5 with TRBJ2-7; the match to TRBD2 covers 8 bases. CDR3 length equals 15 residues. Trimming cost V 4 bases and J 7 bases; bases outside gene matches: 13. In germline, CDR1 is SGHKS, CDR2 YYEKEE (reference sequence). CDR3 nucleotides: TGTGCCAGCAGCCCGCGGCCGGGAGGGCCGGGAGAGCAGTACTTC. This translates into CASSPRPGGPGEQYF.

The CDR3 sequence is CASKEGRAMDYTF. Here the CDR3 DNA reads TGTGCCAGCAAAGAGGGTCGGGCTATGGACTACACCTTC. The rearrangement joins TRBV28 to TRBJ1-2; D not certain. With 7 bases removed from V and 10 bases from J, the gap between germline ends came to 19 bases. Looked up from germline, CDR1 is MDHEN and CDR2 is SYDVKM. The CDR3 totals 13 residues.

CDR3 nucleotides: TGTGCCAGCAGCTTGGCGGGGGGGACCGACACTGAAGCTTTCTTT. Its protein is CASSLAGGTDTEAFF. This sequence joins TRBV5-4 and TRBJ1-1; perhaps TRBD1 as D (5 bases). The length of the CDR3 is 15 residues. CDR1 and CDR2 (germline): SGHNT, YYREEE (reference sequence). V lost 0 bases, J lost 3 bases, and 12 bases lay in between.

The V and J genes are TRBV7-3 and TRBJ1-5; maybe TRBD1 (5 bases). The CDR3 covers 16 residues. Trimming shortened V by 5 bases and J by 5 bases, and 19 bases separated the two germline ends. Looked up from germline, CDR1 is SGHTA and CDR2 is FQGTGA. CDR3 amino acids: CASSPWRTREDQPQHF. The CDR3 DNA reads TGTGCCAGCAGCCCATGGCGGACACGGGAGGATCAGCCCCAGCATTTT.

This clone was seen once. The V call is TRBV7-9, the J call TRBJ1-1; 7 positions match TRBD1. Trimming removed 5 bases from V and 4 bases from J; junction bases left unmatched: 10. The CDR3 is 15 amino acids. From germline, CDR1 is SEHNR and CDR2 FQNEAQ (reference sequence). The CDR3 DNA sequence: TGTGCCAGCAGCGAAGGGGGCCCAAGTAGCACTGAAGCTTTCTTT. This encodes CASSEGGPSSTEAFF.

The chain is built from TRBV20-1 and TRBJ2-6, with a possible D match to TRBD2 (6 bases). This CDR3 has 15 residues. Germline lookup yields CDR1 DFQATT and CDR2 SNEGSKA (reference sequence). V lost 3 bases and J 0 bases, leaving 9 bases between the germline ends. CDR3 coding DNA: TGCAGTGCTAGTCCGGAGGGCTCTGGGGCCAACGTCCTGACTTTC. Amino acids: CSASPEGSGANVLTF.

This sequence joins TRBV19 and TRBJ2-7; no clear D gene. This CDR3 contains 15 residues. Per germline, CDR1 LNHDA and CDR2 SQIVND (reference sequence). Trimming removed 5 bases at V and 0 bases at J, with 14 bases between. The CDR3 nucleotides are TGTGCCAGTAGTTTAAGACACTTGAGCTCCTACGAGCAGTACTTC. Protein product: CASSLRHLSSYEQYF.

The chain recombines TRBV29-1 with TRBJ2-6; a weak D match, TRBD1 (6 bases). V was clipped by 5 bases and J by 1 base, with 12 bases between them. From germline, CDR1 is SQVTM and CDR2 ANQGSEA. The CDR3 is 15 residues long. The CDR3 coding sequence is TGCAGCGTTCAATTCAGGGGTTCTGGGGCCAACGTCCTGACTTTC. Amino acid sequence: CSVQFRGSGANVLTF.

The chain is built from TRBV27 and TRBJ1-6; 9 bases are shared with TRBD1. J gave up 8 bases and V 5 bases, and 10 bases lay outside the gene matches. Per germline, CDR1 MNHEY and CDR2 SMNVEV (reference sequence). The CDR3 covers 16 residues. The CDR3 protein is CASSQRTGVSYSPLHF. The DNA for the CDR3 is TGTGCCAGCAGTCAACGGACAGGGGTATCATATTCACCCCTCCACTTT.

The chain uses TRBV5-4 and TRBJ1-6; TRBD1 matches 10 bases. In germline, CDR1 is SGHNT, CDR2 YYREEE (reference sequence). The J segment lost 8 bases and the V segment lost 7 bases, leaving 9 bases of the junction unmatched. This CDR3 has 15 residues. CDR3 bases: TGTGCCAGCTCCCAGCAGGGACAGGGGTATTCACCCCTCCACTTT. Amino acid sequence: CASSQQGQGYSPLHF.

J is TRBJ2-1 and V is TRBV3-1 (or the pseudogene TRBV3-2), with D unclear. Trimming pared 2 bases from V and 8 bases from J, leaving 10 bases between. Germline V CDR1 and CDR2: LGHDT, YNNKEL (reference sequence). This CDR3 comprises 13 residues. As DNA, the CDR3 is TGTGCCAGCAGCCAAAACTCGGTCCATGAGCAGTTCTTC. It is translated as CASSQNSVHEQFF.

This chain links TRBV4-1 with TRBJ1-6; 7 bases are shared with TRBD1. The CDR3 contains 16 residues. Germline CDR1 is MGHRA and CDR2 is YSYEKL. V lost 0 bases and J lost 10; bases outside the gene matches: 9. CDR3 in DNA: TGCGCCAGCAGCCAAGAGATGACAGGGACGTACTCACCCCTCCACTTT. This sequence encodes CASSQEMTGTYSPLHF.

V and J are TRBV18 and TRBJ1-2; D remains ambiguous. Between the trimmed V and J ends, which lost 3 bases and 4 bases, there was a span of 9 bases. Germline V CDR1 and CDR2: KGHSH, LQKENI. The CDR3 spans 13 residues. CDR3 loop: CASSPLQTYGYTF. CDR3 DNA sequence: TGTGCCAGCTCACCGTTACAGACCTATGGCTACACCTTC.

In its sample, this clone was seen once. This chain uses TRBV7-8 with TRBJ2-7; D possibly corresponds to TRBD2 (6 bases). Germline loops: CDR1 SGHVS, CDR2 FQNEAQ. This CDR3 is built from 15 residues. V was trimmed by 5 bases and J by 3 bases, leaving 17 bases between them. The CDR3 coding sequence is TGTGCCAGCAGCCAAACCGGGACTGATTTCTACGAGCAGTACTTC. Translation gives CASSQTGTDFYEQYF.

This clone was seen many times. This chain connects TRBV28 to TRBJ1-4; TRBD1 matches at 7 bases. Unmatched junction bases numbered 3, after V lost 5 bases and J lost 3 bases. Germline CDR1 is MDHEN and CDR2 is SYDVKM. The CDR3 is made up of 14 amino acids. The CDR3, as DNA: TGTGCCAGCAGTCGACAGGGCGCTAATGAAAAACTGTTTTTT. As protein: CASSRQGANEKLFF.

The chain joins TRBV3-1 (or the pseudogene TRBV3-2) to TRBJ2-7; 8 nucleotides agree with TRBD1. The CDR3 is made up of 15 amino acids. Germline trimming cut 4 bases from V and 2 bases from J; bases unmatched to any gene: 7. CDR1 LGHDT and CDR2 YNNKEL come from the germline V gene (reference sequence). DNA for the CDR3: TGTGCCAGCAGCCTCCGGACAGGGCCCCCCTACGAGCAGTACTTC. It is translated as CASSLRTGPPYEQYF.

The chain uses TRBV11-2 and TRBJ2-1; 7 nucleotides line up with TRBD2. CDR1 and CDR2 from the germline V gene are SGHAT and FQNNGV. The CDR3 runs 15 residues. Trimming at V came to 3 bases and at J to 8 bases, leaving 10 bases not matched to a gene. DNA for the CDR3: TGTGCCAGCAGCTTTACCGGGACTACAGTGTATGAGCAGTTCTTC. Translation gives CASSFTGTTVYEQFF.

The J gene is TRBJ1-4, the V gene TRBV6-1, with TRBD1 as a possible D gene (6 bases). This CDR3 has 17 amino acids. The ends were cut back, 2 bases at V and 1 base at J, with 14 bases in the middle. Germline assignment: CDR1 MNHNS and CDR2 SASEGT. DNA of the CDR3: TGTGCCAGCAGTGAACCGGGCAGGGGTTTAACTAATGAAAAACTGTTTTTT. Encoded protein: CASSEPGRGLTNEKLFF.

V gene TRBV2 combines with J gene TRBJ1-1; D not certain. Germline values: CDR1 SNHLY, CDR2 FYNNEI. This CDR3 region has 10 residues. Between the trimmed V and J ends, which lost 8 bases and 7 bases, there was a span of 8 bases. The DNA for the CDR3 is TGTGCCAGCCGAACGGTTGAAGCTTTCTTT. Translated: CASRTVEAFF.

In its sample, this clone was seen a few times. This sequence joins TRBV7-2 and TRBJ2-2; TRBD2 aligns across 11 bases. The CDR3 loop spans 17 amino acids. Losses at the gene ends were 5 bases for V and 1 base for J; bases not matched to a gene: 6. The germline V gene has CDR1 SGHTA and CDR2 FQGNSA. The CDR3 loop is CASSQGGLAVNTGELFF. The CDR3, as DNA: TGTGCCAGCAGCCAAGGGGGACTAGCGGTGAACACCGGGGAGCTGTTTTTT. Looking up the rest from reference TRBV7-2 and TRBJ2-2 gives the full variable domain: GAGVSQSPSNKVTEKGKDVELRCDPISGHTALYWYRQSLGQGLEFLIYFQGNSAPDKSGLPSDRFSAERTGGSVSTLTIQRTQQEDSAVYLCASSQGGLAVNTGELFFGEGSRLTVL.

The chain is built from TRBV28 and TRBJ2-7; TRBD1 is a possible D gene (5 bases). The CDR3 contains 15 residues. V lost 2 bases, J lost 6 bases, and 17 bases lay in between. Per the germline V gene, CDR1 is MDHEN and CDR2 is SYDVKM. The CDR3 nucleotides are TGTGCCAGCAGTTTACAGGGCCCCAACCCTTCCGAGCAGTACTTC. It is translated as CASSLQGPNPSEQYF.

This clone was counted many times. The chain links TRBV20-1 to TRBJ1-2; D is uncertain. The CDR3 spans 10 residues. Trimming removed 5 bases at V and 5 bases at J, with 6 bases between. Germline CDR1 DFQATT, CDR2 SNEGSKA (reference sequence). The CDR3 DNA reads TGCAGTGCTTTCCAATATGGCTACACCTTC. It yields the protein CSAFQYGYTF.

The chain employs TRBV11-1 and TRBJ2-1; tentatively, D is TRBD1 (5 bases). In germline, CDR1 is SGHAT, CDR2 FQDESV (reference sequence). Trimming took off 5 bases at V and 5 bases at J, with 19 bases between the two ends. The CDR3 extends over 16 amino acids. This CDR3 reads CASSRTTGRSHNEQFF. The CDR3 nucleotides read TGTGCCAGCAGCCGAACTACAGGTAGATCCCACAATGAGCAGTTCTTC.

This sequence joins TRBV7-2 and TRBJ2-7; a possible D gene is TRBD1 (6 bases). This CDR3 has 17 residues. Germline CDR1 and CDR2: SGHTA and FQGNSA. V lost 1 base, J lost 2 bases, and 18 bases lay in between. The CDR3 protein is CASSLGVSTGKPYEQYF. The CDR3 DNA follows: TGTGCCAGCAGCTTAGGAGTTTCAACAGGGAAACCCTACGAGCAGTACTTC.

The chain links TRBV19 to TRBJ2-7; the D gene is possibly TRBD1 (6 bases). The germline gives CDR1 LNHDA, CDR2 SQIVND (reference sequence). The CDR3 has 13 amino acids. The V and J ends lost 3 bases and 3 bases respectively, with 9 bases between them. This chain's CDR3 is CASSMDRSYEQYF. CDR3 nucleotide sequence: TGTGCCAGTAGTATGGACAGAAGCTACGAGCAGTACTTC.

This chain links TRBV15 with TRBJ1-4; TRBD1 aligns across 7 bases. The V gene's germline CDR1 is LNHNV and CDR2 YYDKDF (reference sequence). The J segment lost 4 bases and the V segment lost 3 bases, leaving 2 bases of the junction unmatched. The CDR3 spans 14 residues. Written as DNA, the CDR3 is TGTGCCACCAGCAGGACAGGGCTTAATGAAAAACTGTTTTTT. Its translation: CATSRTGLNEKLFF.

V and J are TRBV2 and TRBJ2-2, with D tentatively TRBD1 (6 bases). There are 15 residues in the CDR3. CDR1 and CDR2 (germline): SNHLY, FYNNEI. Trimming removed 6 bases at V and 5 bases at J, with 16 bases between. The CDR3 region is CASSIQGMGTGELFF. In DNA form, the CDR3 reads TGTGCCAGCAGCATACAGGGTATGGGGACCGGGGAGCTGTTTTTT. The variable domain in full, completed from reference TRBV2 and TRBJ2-2, reads EPEVTQTPSHQVTQMGQEVILRCVPISNHLYFYWYRQILGQKVEFLVSFYNNEISEKSEIFDDQFSVERPDGSNFTLKIRSTKLEDSAMYFCASSIQGMGTGELFFGEGSRLTVL.